This T cell receptor beta chain was sequenced for a study of shared clonotypes between healthy human individuals. Study findings and constraints: Blood alone was sampled, and tissue repertoires likely differ. Memory subsets generally showed lower estimated richness than naive subsets.

Assay: immunoSEQ multiplex PCR; the TCRdb copy retains only in-frame clones and omits some. The table lists about 2.3 million clones, roughly 92% of them singletons. Points on this clone: Its specificity is unknown.

Germline CDR1 is SGHAT and CDR2 is FQNNGV. CDR3 length equals 13 residues. The V end was cut by 2 bases, the J end by 5 bases, with 9 bases between. The chain has TRBV11-2 and TRBJ2-5; D is unresolved. This TCR came from a man between 18 and 35 years old in good health. Some clones in this sample may be carry-over from other donors' samples. The sequenced sample consisted of naive CD4+ T cells from PBMCs. Regarding subset: CD45RA+ positively selected. CDR3 DNA sequence: TGTGCCAGCAGCTTATATCTGCGGGAGACCCAGTACTTC. This sequence encodes CASSLYLRETQYF.